This TCR beta chain was identified in a study of blood T cells in healthy people across ages. Whole-study results and caveats: Unsorted PBMC input precluded a conclusive naive versus antigen-experienced comparison. Donor CMV status, an unknown factor, possibly confounded changes in expanded clonotypes.

Through a sample-barcoded 5' primer and a J-beta primer mix, a second PCR was run for roughly 7 to 11 cycles. Each sample yielded at least 2.5 million CDR3-containing paired-end reads. TCRdb re-called the 5' RACE reads with MiXCR, one entry per CDR3 protein. The sample gives 1.5 million to 2 million distinct CDR3 sequences, 49% of which show up once; more than 2% is in the top ten. Germline assignment: CDR1 MNHEY and CDR2 SVGEGT. The CDR3 covers 14 residues. Comment on this clonotype: Its antigen is not identified.

The chain employs TRBV6-2 or TRBV6-3 and TRBJ2-7; 7 nucleotides match TRBD1. The J call may be wrong; the DNA end is better matched by TRBJ2-5. The receptor's source is a middle-aged woman in good health. The sequencing input was blood. CDR3 nucleotide sequence: TGTGCCAGCAGACTTGACAGGGTCAGGGAGACCCAGTACTTC. Protein: CASRLDRVRETQYF.